Only one count was recorded for the clone carrying this TCR beta chain. These data are taken from a study of PD-L1 blockade in urothelial cancer. Overall study context: Study patients had been treated with 0 to 3 previous chemotherapy regimens. T cells were recovered from blood samples at a median of approximately 150,000.

Libraries were prepared by immunoSEQ multiplex PCR; TCRdb keeps only in-frame clonotypes and omits some of them. The sample consists of around 45,000 clones, about 91% of them appearing once. Pretreatment and on-treatment samples were taken, numbering 1 to 8 per patient. CDR3 length equals 13 residues. Trimming removed 2 bases from V and 4 bases from J, with 8 bases in between. CDR1 is SGHTA and CDR2 is FQGNSA in the germline V gene. The sequencing here drew on PBMCs, taken around atezolizumab (anti-PD-L1) treatment. V and J are TRBV7-2 and TRBJ2-5, with D unresolved. This TCR was sampled from a man older than 75 with urothelial cancer. DNA for the CDR3: TGTGCCAGCAGCTTATTACTGATAGAGACCCAGTACTTC. Its translation: CASSLLLIETQYF. Using reference TRBV7-2 and TRBJ2-5 for the parts outside the CDR3, the full variable domain is GAGVSQSPSNKVTEKGKDVELRCDPISGHTALYWYRQSLGQGLEFLIYFQGNSAPDKSGLPSDRFSAERTGGSVSTLTIQRTQQEDSAVYLCASSLLLIETQYFGPGTRLLVL.